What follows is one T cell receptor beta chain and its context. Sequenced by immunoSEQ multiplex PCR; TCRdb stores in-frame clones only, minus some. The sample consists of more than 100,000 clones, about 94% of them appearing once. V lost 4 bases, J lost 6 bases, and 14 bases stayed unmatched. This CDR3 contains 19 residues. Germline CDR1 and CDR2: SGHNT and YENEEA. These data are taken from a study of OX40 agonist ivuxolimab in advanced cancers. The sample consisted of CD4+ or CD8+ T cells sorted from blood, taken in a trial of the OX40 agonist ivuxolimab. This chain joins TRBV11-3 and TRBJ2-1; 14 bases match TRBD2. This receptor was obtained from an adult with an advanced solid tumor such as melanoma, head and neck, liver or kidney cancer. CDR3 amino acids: CASSYGRTSGRIGRNEQFF. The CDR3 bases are TGTGCCAGCAGCTACGGCCGGACTAGCGGGAGGATTGGGCGCAATGAGCAGTTCTTC.